The clone carrying this T cell receptor beta chain was counted only a few times. Its antigen is unidentified. The V gene lost 5 bases and the J gene lost 5 bases, with 25 bases spanning the gap. This CDR3 has 17 amino acids. Germline CDR1 and CDR2: MNHEY and SMNVEV (reference sequence). These data belong to a study of cytomegalovirus exposure and HLA in healthy donors. Broader study findings: TCR beta V- and J-gene trimming was later associated with a missense DCLRE1C variant.

PCR used 60 Vbeta primers and 13 Jbeta primers. Clones were sequenced by immunoSEQ multiplex PCR, and TCRdb holds only the in-frame ones, with some missing. The sample holds 150,000 to 200,000 clones, about 80% seen once. Material: PBMCs. The receptor was derived from a man between 35 and 55 years old in good health and CMV-seronegative. The chain couples TRBV27 to TRBJ2-7, with D possibly matching TRBD1 (8 bases). The DNA for the CDR3 is TGTGCCAGCAGTACCCTTTGGGGGGGACAGGTCCTCCACGAGCAGTACTTC. It is translated as CASSTLWGGQVLHEQYF.